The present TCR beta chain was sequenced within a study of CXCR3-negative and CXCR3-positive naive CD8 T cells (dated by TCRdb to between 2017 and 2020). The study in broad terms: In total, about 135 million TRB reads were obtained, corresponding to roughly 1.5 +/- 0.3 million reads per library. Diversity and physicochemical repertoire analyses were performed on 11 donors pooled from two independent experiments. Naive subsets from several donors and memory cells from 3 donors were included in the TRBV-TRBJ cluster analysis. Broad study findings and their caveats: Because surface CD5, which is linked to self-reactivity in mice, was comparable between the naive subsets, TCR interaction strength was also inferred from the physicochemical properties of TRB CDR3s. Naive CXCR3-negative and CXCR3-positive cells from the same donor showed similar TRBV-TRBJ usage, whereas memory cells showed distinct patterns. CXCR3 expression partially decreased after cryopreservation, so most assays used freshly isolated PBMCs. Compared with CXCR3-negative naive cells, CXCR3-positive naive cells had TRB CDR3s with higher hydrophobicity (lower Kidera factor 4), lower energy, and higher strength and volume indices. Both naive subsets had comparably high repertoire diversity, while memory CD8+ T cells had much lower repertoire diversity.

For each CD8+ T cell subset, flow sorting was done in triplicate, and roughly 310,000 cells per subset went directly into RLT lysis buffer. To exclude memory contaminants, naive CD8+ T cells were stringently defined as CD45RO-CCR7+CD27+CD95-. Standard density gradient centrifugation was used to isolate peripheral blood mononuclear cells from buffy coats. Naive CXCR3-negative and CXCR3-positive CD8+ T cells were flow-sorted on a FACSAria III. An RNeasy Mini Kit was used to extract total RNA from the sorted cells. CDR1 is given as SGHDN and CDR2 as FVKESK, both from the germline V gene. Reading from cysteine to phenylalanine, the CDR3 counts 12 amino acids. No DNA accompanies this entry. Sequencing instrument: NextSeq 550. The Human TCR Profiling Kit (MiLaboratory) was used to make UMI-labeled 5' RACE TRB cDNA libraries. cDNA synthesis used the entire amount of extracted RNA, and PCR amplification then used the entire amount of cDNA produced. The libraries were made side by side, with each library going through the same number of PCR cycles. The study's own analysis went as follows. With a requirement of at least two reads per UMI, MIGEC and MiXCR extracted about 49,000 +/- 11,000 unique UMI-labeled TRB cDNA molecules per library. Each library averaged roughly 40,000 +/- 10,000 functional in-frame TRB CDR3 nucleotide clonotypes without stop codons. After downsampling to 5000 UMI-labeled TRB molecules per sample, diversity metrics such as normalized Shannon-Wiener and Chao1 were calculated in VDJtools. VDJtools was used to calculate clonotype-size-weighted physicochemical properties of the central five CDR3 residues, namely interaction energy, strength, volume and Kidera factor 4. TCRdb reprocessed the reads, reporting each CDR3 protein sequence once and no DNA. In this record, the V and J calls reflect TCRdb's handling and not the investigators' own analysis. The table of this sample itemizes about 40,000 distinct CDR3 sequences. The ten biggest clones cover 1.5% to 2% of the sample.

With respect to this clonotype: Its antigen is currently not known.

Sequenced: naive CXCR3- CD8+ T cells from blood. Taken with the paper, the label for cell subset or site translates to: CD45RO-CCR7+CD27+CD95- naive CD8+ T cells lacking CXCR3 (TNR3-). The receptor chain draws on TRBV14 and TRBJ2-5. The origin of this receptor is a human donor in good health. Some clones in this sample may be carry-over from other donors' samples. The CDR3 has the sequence CASSHISETQYF.